This T cell receptor (beta chain) was identified during a study of response to subunit inactivated influenza vaccine. MiXCR, run by TCRdb on the RT-PCR reads, gives a single entry per CDR3 protein. Of more than 700,000 distinct CDR3 sequences listed, around 20% are singletons. This clonotype has just a few counts. The receptor comes from a man over 45 who received an inactivated influenza vaccine. The sample here was PBMCs from blood, taken 4 to 6 days after vaccination.

In DNA form, the CDR3 reads TGTGCCAGCAGTCCACAGGGAGCGGGGGCGAACACCGGGGAGCTGTTTTTT. Its translation is CASSPQGAGANTGELFF. The chain combines TRBV27 with TRBJ2-2, with 8 bases lining up with TRBD2. Germline V CDR1 and CDR2: MNHEY, SMNVEV (reference sequence). This CDR3 spans 17 amino acids. J gave up 0 bases and V 5 bases, and 8 bases lay outside the gene matches.